This T cell receptor (beta chain) was documented in a study of T cells in Graves' hyperthyroidism and ophthalmopathy. Germline loops: CDR1 DFQATT, CDR2 SNEGSKA (reference sequence). V gave up 5 bases and J gave up 10 bases, with 11 bases separating them. The CDR3 consists of 11 residues. Amplified TCR beta CDR3 regions came from RNA transcripts. Carried out on the TCR CDR3, a first-round RT-PCR used the HTBI primer set. MiXCR, run by TCRdb on the multiplex PCR reads, gives a single entry per CDR3 protein. The data show approximately 630,000 distinct CDR3 sequences, with about 17% seen just once and about 3.8% held by the top ten. This clonotype occurred a few times.

The sequence was collected from a woman in her twenties or thirties with Graves' hyperthyroidism. The chain has TRBV20-1 and TRBJ2-2, with D tentatively TRBD1 (6 bases). Sequenced input: blood. The CDR3 DNA reads as TGCAGTGCTCCAGGGGCCCAGGAGCTGTTTTTT. It codes for CSAPGAQELFF.